Below, 22 T cell receptor beta chains from the same sample are listed, as sequenced in a study of T cell repertoires in cytomegalovirus infection. Via MiXCR, TCRdb re-called the reads, giving one row per CDR3 protein. The repertoire consists of hundreds of thousands of distinct CDR3 sequences, with roughly a tenth occurring once and the leading ten covering around 2.5%. The sequenced sample consisted of PBMCs. The receptors here all came from a human donor in good health (CMV status not recorded). Some clones in this sample may be carry-over from other donors' samples.

This clonotype was counted at least ten times. This chain links TRBV6-5 with TRBJ2-1, with D possibly matching TRBD1 (6 bases). Germline lookup yields CDR1 MNHEY and CDR2 SVGAGI. Trimming shortened V by 5 bases and J by 5 bases, and 16 bases separated the two germline ends. This CDR3 region has 15 residues. CDR3 residues: CASSTTGGRHNEQFF. In DNA form, the CDR3 reads TGTGCCAGCAGTACGACAGGCGGCAGGCACAATGAGCAGTTCTTC.

The J gene is TRBJ2-2, the V gene TRBV12-3 or TRBV12-4, with 8 nucleotides matching TRBD1. V gave up 3 bases and J gave up 4 bases; unmatched junction bases: 10. The length of the CDR3 is 17 residues. For the CDR3, the DNA is TGTGCCAGCAGTTTGGATGGGGACAGGACTCGCACCGGGGAGCTGTTTTTT. Its translation is CASSLDGDRTRTGELFF.

This clonotype has a count of ten or more. The V gene is TRBV2, the J gene TRBJ2-2; possible D gene TRBD1, 6 bases. Germline loops: CDR1 SNHLY, CDR2 FYNNEI. This CDR3 has 14 amino acids. V lost 10 bases and J 6 bases, leaving 18 bases between the germline ends. For the CDR3, the DNA is TGTGCCACCAAAGAACAGGGAGTTCCCGGGGAGCTGTTTTTT. Its protein product is CATKEQGVPGELFF.

The chain joins TRBV25-1 to TRBJ2-7; D remains unclear. CDR3 length: 16 amino acids. From germline, CDR1 is MGHDK and CDR2 SYGVNS. Trimming cost V 5 bases and J 0 bases, with 17 bases left between them. The CDR3 bases are TGTGCCAGCAGTCTGAGGTTTGGGGTTGGCTCCTACGAGCAGTACTTC. This codes for CASSLRFGVGSYEQYF.

In this sample, this clonotype turned up many times. The CDR3 loop reads CASRDRVHEQFF. The CDR3 nucleotides are TGTGCCAGCAGGGACAGGGTCCATGAGCAGTTCTTC. V is TRBV2 and J is TRBJ2-1, with 8 bases that match TRBD1. Germline V gene sequence: CDR1 SNHLY, CDR2 FYNNEI. This CDR3 has 12 amino acids. The J segment lost 8 bases and the V segment lost 6 bases, leaving 3 bases of the junction unmatched.

This clonotype was detected ten times or more. The chain joins TRBV25-1 to TRBJ2-3; 10 nucleotides line up with TRBD2. Germline loops: CDR1 MGHDK, CDR2 SYGVNS. The CDR3 consists of 21 residues. The V and J ends lost 5 bases and 4 bases, in that order; junction bases with no gene match: 24. The CDR3 sequence is CASSKGEAGGACRHPSDTQYF. The CDR3 DNA follows: TGTGCCAGCAGTAAAGGAGAAGCGGGGGGGGCCTGTCGGCATCCATCAGATACGCAGTATTTT.

This clonotype was recorded at least ten times. This chain uses TRBV28 with TRBJ2-5; D perhaps matches TRBD1 (6 bases). V gave up 10 bases and J gave up 7 bases, with 19 bases separating them. The CDR3 contains 13 residues. The germline V gene encodes CDR1 MDHEN and CDR2 SYDVKM. The CDR3 DNA follows: TGTGCCACTAAGCAACAGGGATCGGGGACCCAGTACTTC. Translated, it gives CATKQQGSGTQYF. Based on the CDR3 plus reference TRBV28 and TRBJ2-5, the full variable domain is DVKVTQSSRYLVKRTGEKVFLECVQDMDHENMFWYRQDPGLGLRLIYFSYDVKMKEKGDIPEGYSVSREKKERFSLILESASTNQTSMYLCATKQQGSGTQYFGPGTRLLVL.

The sample holds many counts of this clonotype. V gene TRBV2 combines with J gene TRBJ1-2; 11 bases match TRBD1. This CDR3 has 14 residues. With 5 bases clipped from V and 3 bases from J, the junction kept 2 bases outside the gene matches. The V gene's germline CDR1 is SNHLY and CDR2 FYNNEI. CDR3 region: CASSWTGGDYGYTF. CDR3 sequence (DNA): TGTGCCAGCAGTTGGACAGGGGGCGACTATGGCTACACCTTC.

This chain connects TRBV20-1 to TRBJ1-5; 7 bases fit TRBD1. The CDR3 spans 17 residues. CDR1 is DFQATT, CDR2 SNEGSKA, per germline (reference sequence). The J segment lost 0 bases and the V segment lost 2 bases, leaving 10 bases of the junction unmatched. The CDR3 sequence: CSARPYRGTPSNQPQHF. CDR3 DNA: TGCAGTGCTAGACCCTACAGGGGAACCCCTAGCAATCAGCCCCAGCATTTT.

To note about this clonotype: Because the CDR3 is missing its conserved closing phenylalanine or tryptophan, this is likely a read error. CDR3 region: CASGLVRGEATYEQYL. The DNA for the CDR3 is TGTGCTAGTGGTTTGGTACGTGGGGAGGCCACCTACGAGCAGTACTTG. The chain is built from TRBV12-5 and TRBJ2-7; tentatively, D is TRBD2 (6 bases). Germline V lookup: CDR1 LGHNT, CDR2 FRNRAP. V was shortened by 0 bases and J by 2 bases, with 14 bases between the two germline ends. The CDR3 runs 16 residues.

This clonotype was recorded many times. The chain is built from TRBV5-1 and TRBJ2-1; 7 bases are shared with TRBD2. Germline V CDR1 and CDR2: SGHRS, YFSETQ. The CDR3 extends over 16 amino acids. V lost 4 bases and J lost 7; bases outside the gene matches: 14. CDR3 residues: CASSLEGGGRLNEQFF. The CDR3 DNA reads TGCGCCAGCAGCCTTGAGGGCGGGGGTAGGTTGAATGAGCAGTTCTTC.

This clonotype was seen repeatedly, ten times or more. The CDR3 sequence: CASSSPYRAGNTEAFF. The CDR3 region has the DNA TGTGCCAGTAGTAGCCCCTACCGAGCAGGGAACACTGAAGCTTTCTTT. V and J are TRBV19 and TRBJ1-1; unclear D gene. V lost 4 bases, J lost 1 base, and 16 bases lay in between. The CDR3 is 16 residues long. From germline, CDR1 is LNHDA and CDR2 SQIVND (reference sequence).

There are a few counts of this clonotype. The V gene is TRBV5-5, the J gene TRBJ2-7; 10 nucleotides align to TRBD1. J was trimmed by 3 bases and V by 1 base; bases with no gene match: 4. The CDR3 totals 15 residues. The germline CDR1 and CDR2 sequences are SGHKS and YYEKEE (reference sequence). The CDR3: CASSLIGTGDYEQYF. CDR3 sequence (DNA): TGTGCCAGCAGCTTGATCGGGACAGGGGACTACGAGCAGTACTTC.

This clonotype was picked up many times. The chain couples TRBV6-1 to TRBJ1-1; D gene uncertain. The CDR3 is 15 amino acids. V was cut by 5 bases and J by 0 bases, with 13 bases left in between. The V gene's germline CDR1 is MNHNS and CDR2 SASEGT. CDR3 DNA: TGTGCCAGCAGTCCCCAGAGAGGCGTGAACACTGAAGCTTTCTTT. It translates to CASSPQRGVNTEAFF.

This clonotype came up many times. The chain joins TRBV7-2 to TRBJ2-5; D uncertain. The germline V gene has CDR1 SGHTA and CDR2 FQGNSA. This CDR3 is built from 14 residues. Trimming shortened V by 3 bases and J by 2 bases, and 10 bases separated the two germline ends. The CDR3 bases are TGTGCCAGCAGCTTGAGATCTCTACAAGAGACCCAGTACTTC. It codes for CASSLRSLQETQYF.

This clonotype was seen ten or more times. The rearrangement uses TRBV7-2 and TRBJ1-6; 7 nucleotides agree with TRBD1. The CDR3 covers 15 residues. CDR1 and CDR2 (germline): SGHTA, FQGNSA. The V gene end was trimmed by 1 base and the J gene end by 6 bases; junction bases not matched to a gene: 3. The CDR3 bases are TGTGCCAGCAGCTTAGAGACAGGGATTAATTCACCCCTCCACTTT. This gives the protein CASSLETGINSPLHF.

Ten or more counts support this clonotype. The chain couples TRBV5-5 to TRBJ1-1; D unresolved. This CDR3 contains 14 residues. Trimming shortened V by 0 bases and J by 0 bases, and 6 bases separated the two germline ends. Germline V lookup: CDR1 SGHKS, CDR2 YYEKEE (reference sequence). CDR3 sequence reads: CASSLGRLNTEAFF. CDR3 bases: TGTGCCAGCAGCTTGGGGAGACTGAACACTGAAGCTTTCTTT.

A note on this clonotype: A read error may explain this, as a much larger clone is one base away. The gene calls are TRBV11-1 and TRBJ2-6; 9 nucleotides align to TRBD1. The CDR3 runs to 16 residues. Germline V gene sequence: CDR1 SGHAT, CDR2 FQDESV (reference sequence). This CDR3 reads CASSSRDRAGTNVLTF. CDR3 in DNA: TGTGCCAGCAGCTCCCGGGACAGGGCTGGGACCAACGTCCTGACTTTC.

This clonotype was seen at least ten times. The CDR3 DNA sequence: TGCAGCGTTGAGGATCGAGGGCTGGGCTACACCTTC. Residues: CSVEDRGLGYTF. This chain uses TRBV29-1 with TRBJ1-2; D is uncertain. Between the trimmed V and J ends, which lost 3 bases and 8 bases, there was a span of 13 bases. Per the germline V gene, CDR1 is SQVTM and CDR2 is ANQGSEA. The CDR3 runs 12 residues.

This clonotype has a handful of counts. J is TRBJ2-2 and V is TRBV20-1, with 9 bases fitting TRBD2. Unmatched junction bases numbered 2, after V lost 5 bases and J lost 4 bases. Germline CDR1 is DFQATT and CDR2 is SNEGSKA (reference sequence). CDR3 length: 13 amino acids. The CDR3 protein is CSALAGTTGELFF. Written as DNA, the CDR3 is TGCAGTGCTCTAGCGGGGACCACCGGGGAGCTGTTTTTT.

This clonotype has ten or more counts. The chain has TRBV20-1 and TRBJ1-4; 7 positions agree with TRBD1. Germline V lookup: CDR1 DFQATT, CDR2 SNEGSKA (reference sequence). The J segment lost 0 bases and the V segment lost 4 bases, leaving 11 bases of the junction unmatched. This CDR3 contains 17 residues. The CDR3 DNA sequence: TGCAGTGCTAAAGGGGACAGATTTTTTCCAACTAATGAAAAACTGTTTTTT. As protein: CSAKGDRFFPTNEKLFF.

This chain uses TRBV28 with TRBJ1-5; unclear D gene. V lost 5 bases, J lost 5 bases, and 10 bases lay in between. The CDR3 length is 13 residues. The V gene's germline CDR1 is MDHEN and CDR2 SYDVKM. The DNA for the CDR3 is TGTGCCAGCAGTCTGGCCCCTTATCAGCCCCAGCATTTT. This codes for CASSLAPYQPQHF.